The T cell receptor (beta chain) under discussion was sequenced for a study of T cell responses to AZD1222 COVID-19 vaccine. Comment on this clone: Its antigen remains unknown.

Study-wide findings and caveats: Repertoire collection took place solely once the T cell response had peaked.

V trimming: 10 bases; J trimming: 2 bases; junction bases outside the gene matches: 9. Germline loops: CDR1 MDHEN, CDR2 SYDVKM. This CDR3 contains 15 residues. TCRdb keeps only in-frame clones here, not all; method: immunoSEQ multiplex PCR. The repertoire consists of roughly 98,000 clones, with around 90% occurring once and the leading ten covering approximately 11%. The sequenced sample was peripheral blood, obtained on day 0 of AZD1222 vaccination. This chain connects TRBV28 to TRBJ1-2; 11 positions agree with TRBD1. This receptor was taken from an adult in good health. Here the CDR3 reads CATTKGTGGNYGYTF. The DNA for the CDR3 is TGTGCCACCACTAAGGGGACAGGGGGAAACTATGGCTACACCTTC.